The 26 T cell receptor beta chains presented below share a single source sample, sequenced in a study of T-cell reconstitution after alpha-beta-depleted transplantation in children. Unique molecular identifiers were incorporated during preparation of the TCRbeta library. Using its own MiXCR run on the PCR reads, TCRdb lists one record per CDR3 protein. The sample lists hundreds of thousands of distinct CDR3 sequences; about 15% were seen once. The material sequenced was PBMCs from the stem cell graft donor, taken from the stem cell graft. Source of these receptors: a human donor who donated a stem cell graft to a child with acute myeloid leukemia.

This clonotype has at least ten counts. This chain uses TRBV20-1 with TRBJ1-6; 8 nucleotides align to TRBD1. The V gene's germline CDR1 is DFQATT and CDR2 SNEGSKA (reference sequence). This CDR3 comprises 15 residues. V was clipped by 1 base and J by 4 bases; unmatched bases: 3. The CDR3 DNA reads TGCAGTGCTAGAGTGACAGGGGAATATAATTCACCCCTCCACTTT. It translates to CSARVTGEYNSPLHF.

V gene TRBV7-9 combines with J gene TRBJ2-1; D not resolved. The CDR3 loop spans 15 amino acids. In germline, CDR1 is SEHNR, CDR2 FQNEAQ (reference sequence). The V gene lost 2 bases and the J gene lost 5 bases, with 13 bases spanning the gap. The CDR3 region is CASSLKQTHNNEQFF. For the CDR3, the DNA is TGTGCCAGCAGCTTAAAGCAGACCCACAACAATGAGCAGTTCTTC.

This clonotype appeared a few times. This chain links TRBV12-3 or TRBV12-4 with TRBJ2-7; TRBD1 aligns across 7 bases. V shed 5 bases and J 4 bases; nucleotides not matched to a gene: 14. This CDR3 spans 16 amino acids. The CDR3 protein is CASSQGQLTPNYEQYV. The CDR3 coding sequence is TGTGCCAGCAGTCAGGGACAGTTGACCCCTAATTACGAGCAGTACGTC.

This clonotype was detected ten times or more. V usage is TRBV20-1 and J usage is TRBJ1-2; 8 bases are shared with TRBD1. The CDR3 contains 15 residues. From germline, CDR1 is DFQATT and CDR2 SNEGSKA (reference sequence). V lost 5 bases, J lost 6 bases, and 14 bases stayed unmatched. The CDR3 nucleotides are TGCAGTGCTTTAGTCTGGACAGGGTACGCGAATGGCTACACCTTC. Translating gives CSALVWTGYANGYTF.

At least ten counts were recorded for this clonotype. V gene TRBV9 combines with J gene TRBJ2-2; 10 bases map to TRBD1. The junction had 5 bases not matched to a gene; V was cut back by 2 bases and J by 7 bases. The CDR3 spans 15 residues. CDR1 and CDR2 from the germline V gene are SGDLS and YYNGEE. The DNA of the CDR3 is TGTGCCAGCAGCGTGGGACAGGGGCGCATCGGGGAGCTGTTTTTT. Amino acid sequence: CASSVGQGRIGELFF.

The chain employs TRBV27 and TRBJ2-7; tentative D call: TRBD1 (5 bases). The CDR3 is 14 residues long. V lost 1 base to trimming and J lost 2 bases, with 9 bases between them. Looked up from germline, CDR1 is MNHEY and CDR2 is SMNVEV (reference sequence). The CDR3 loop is CASSLYGAPYEQYV. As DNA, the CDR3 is TGTGCCAGCAGTTTATATGGGGCCCCCTACGAGCAGTACGTC.

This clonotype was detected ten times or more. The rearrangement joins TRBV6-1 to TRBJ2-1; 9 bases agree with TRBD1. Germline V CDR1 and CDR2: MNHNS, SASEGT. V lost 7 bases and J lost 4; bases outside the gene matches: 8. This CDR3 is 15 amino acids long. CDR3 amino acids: CASNAGTGRYNEQFF. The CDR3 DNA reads TGTGCCAGCAACGCCGGGACAGGGAGGTACAATGAGCAGTTCTTC.

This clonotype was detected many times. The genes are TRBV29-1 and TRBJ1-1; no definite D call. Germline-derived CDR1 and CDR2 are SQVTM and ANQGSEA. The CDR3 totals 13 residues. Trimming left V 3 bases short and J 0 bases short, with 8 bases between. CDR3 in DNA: TGCAGCGTTGAGGAGGCCATGAACACTGAAGCTTTCTTT. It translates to CSVEEAMNTEAFF.

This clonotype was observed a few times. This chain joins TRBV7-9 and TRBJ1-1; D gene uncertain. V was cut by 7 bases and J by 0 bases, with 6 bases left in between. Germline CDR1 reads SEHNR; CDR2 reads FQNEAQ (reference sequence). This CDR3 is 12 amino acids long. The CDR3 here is CASNGLNTEAFF. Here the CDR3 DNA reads TGTGCCAGCAATGGGTTGAACACTGAAGCTTTCTTT. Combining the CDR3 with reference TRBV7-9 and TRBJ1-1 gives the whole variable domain DTGVSQNPRHKITKRGQNVTFRCDPISEHNRLYWYRQTLGQGPEFLTYFQNEAQLEKSRLLSDRFSAERPKGSFSTLEIQRTEQGDSAMYLCASNGLNTEAFFGQGTRLTVV.

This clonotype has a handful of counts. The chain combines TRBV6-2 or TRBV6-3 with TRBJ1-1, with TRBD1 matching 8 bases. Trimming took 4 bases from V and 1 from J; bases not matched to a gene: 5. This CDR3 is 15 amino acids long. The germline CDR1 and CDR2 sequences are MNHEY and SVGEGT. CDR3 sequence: CASSFSGQENTEAFF. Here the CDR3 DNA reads TGTGCCAGCAGTTTCTCGGGACAGGAGAACACTGAAGCTTTCTTT.

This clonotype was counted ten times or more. The CDR3 spells CSASGSSGANVLTF. CDR3 nucleotide sequence: TGCAGTGCTAGTGGTTCCTCTGGGGCCAACGTCCTGACTTTC. The gene calls are TRBV20-1 and TRBJ2-6; D remains ambiguous. Trimming pared 3 bases from V and 0 bases from J, leaving 6 bases between. The CDR3 loop spans 14 amino acids. From germline, CDR1 is DFQATT and CDR2 SNEGSKA (reference sequence).

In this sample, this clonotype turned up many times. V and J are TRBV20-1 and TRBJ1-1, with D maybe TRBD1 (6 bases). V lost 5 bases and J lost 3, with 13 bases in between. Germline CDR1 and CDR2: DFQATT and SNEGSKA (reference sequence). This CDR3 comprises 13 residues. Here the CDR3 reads CSAPDSGHTEAFF. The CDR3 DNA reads TGCAGTGCTCCGGACAGTGGTCACACTGAAGCTTTCTTT.

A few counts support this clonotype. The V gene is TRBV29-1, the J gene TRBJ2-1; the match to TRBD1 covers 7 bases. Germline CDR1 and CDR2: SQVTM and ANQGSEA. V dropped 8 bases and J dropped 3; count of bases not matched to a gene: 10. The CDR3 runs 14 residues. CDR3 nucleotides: TGCAGCATGACAGGGCCCCATGACTACAATGAGCAGTTCTTC. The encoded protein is CSMTGPHDYNEQFF.

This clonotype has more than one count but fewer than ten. The CDR3 protein is CASSGQASGGYTF. In DNA, the CDR3 is TGTGCCAGCAGCGGACAGGCTTCGGGCGGCTACACCTTC. This chain uses TRBV9 with TRBJ1-2; D is possibly TRBD1 (6 bases). Deletions cut 3 bases from V and 8 bases from J, with 14 bases between. Germline V gene data show CDR1 as SGDLS and CDR2 as YYNGEE. The CDR3 sequence is 13 residues long.

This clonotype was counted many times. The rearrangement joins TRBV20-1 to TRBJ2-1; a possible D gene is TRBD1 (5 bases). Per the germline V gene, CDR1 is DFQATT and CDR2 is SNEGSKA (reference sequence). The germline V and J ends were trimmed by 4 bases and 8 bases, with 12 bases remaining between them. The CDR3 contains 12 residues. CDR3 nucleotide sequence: TGCAGTGCTAAGGGGCCTTTCGATGAGCAGTTCTTC. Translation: CSAKGPFDEQFF.

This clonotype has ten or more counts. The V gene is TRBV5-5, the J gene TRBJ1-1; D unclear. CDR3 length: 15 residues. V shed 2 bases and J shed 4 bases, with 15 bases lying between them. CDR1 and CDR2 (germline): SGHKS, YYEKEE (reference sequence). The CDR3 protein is CASSFGTAGTTEAFF. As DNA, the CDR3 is TGTGCCAGCAGCTTCGGTACCGCTGGTACCACTGAAGCTTTCTTT. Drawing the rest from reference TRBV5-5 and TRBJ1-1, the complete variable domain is DAGVTQSPTHLIKTRGQQVTLRCSPISGHKSVSWYQQVLGQGPQFIFQYYEKEERGRGNFPDRFSARQFPNYSSELNVNALLLGDSALYLCASSFGTAGTTEAFFGQGTRLTVV.

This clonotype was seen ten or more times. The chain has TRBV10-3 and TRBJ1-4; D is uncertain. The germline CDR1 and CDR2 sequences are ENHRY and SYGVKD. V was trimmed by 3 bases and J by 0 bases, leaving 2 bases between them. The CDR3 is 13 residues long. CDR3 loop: CAISEATNEKLFF. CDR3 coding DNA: TGTGCCATCAGTGAAGCAACTAATGAAAAACTGTTTTTT.

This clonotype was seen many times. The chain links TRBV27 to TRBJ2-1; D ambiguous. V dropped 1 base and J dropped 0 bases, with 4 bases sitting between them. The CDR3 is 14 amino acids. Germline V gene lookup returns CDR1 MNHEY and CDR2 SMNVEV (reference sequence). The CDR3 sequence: CASSLYNSYNEQFF. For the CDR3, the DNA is TGTGCCAGCAGTTTATACAACTCCTACAATGAGCAGTTCTTC.

CDR3 sequence: CASSPGPHRELFF. Written as DNA, the CDR3 is TGTGCCAGCTCACCTGGCCCACACAGAGAACTGTTTTTT. V usage is TRBV18 and J usage is TRBJ1-4; no clear D gene. The CDR3 spans 13 residues. V was cut by 3 bases and J by 12 bases, with 14 bases left in between. The germline CDR1 and CDR2 sequences are KGHSH and LQKENI. The full variable domain, rest sourced from reference TRBV18 and TRBJ1-4, is NAGVMQNPRHLVRRRGQEARLRCSPMKGHSHVYWYRQLPEEGLKFMVYLQKENIIDESGMPKERFSAEFPKEGPSILRIQQVVRGDSAAYFCASSPGPHRELFFGSGTQLSVL.

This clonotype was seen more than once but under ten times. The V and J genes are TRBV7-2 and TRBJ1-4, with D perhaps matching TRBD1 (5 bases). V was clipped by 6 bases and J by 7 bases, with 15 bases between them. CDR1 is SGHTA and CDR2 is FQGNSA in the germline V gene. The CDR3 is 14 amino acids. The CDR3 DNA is TGTGCCAGCAGTCCTACTCGGAGGGGTGAAAAACTGTTTTTT. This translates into CASSPTRRGEKLFF.

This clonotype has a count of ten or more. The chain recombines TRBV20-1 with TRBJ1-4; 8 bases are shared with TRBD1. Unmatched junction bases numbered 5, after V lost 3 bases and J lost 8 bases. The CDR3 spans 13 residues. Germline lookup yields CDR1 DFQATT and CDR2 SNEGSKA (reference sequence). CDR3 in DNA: TGCAGTGCTAGGTCCAGGGGGCGCGAAAAACTGTTTTTT. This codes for CSARSRGREKLFF.

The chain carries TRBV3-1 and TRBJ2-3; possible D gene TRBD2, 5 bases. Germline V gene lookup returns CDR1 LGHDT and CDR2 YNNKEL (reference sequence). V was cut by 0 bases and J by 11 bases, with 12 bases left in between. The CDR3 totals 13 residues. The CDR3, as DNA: TGTGCCAGCAGCCAAGATAGGGAGCGATGGCAGTATTTT. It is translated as CASSQDRERWQYF.

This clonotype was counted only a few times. CDR3 region: CASSGDRALRTDTQYF. CDR3 in DNA: TGTGCCAGCAGCGGGGACAGGGCGCTACGCACAGATACGCAGTATTTT. The J gene is TRBJ2-3, the V gene TRBV7-9; 9 nucleotides agree with TRBD1. The trim removed 5 bases at V and 1 base at J, leaving 7 bases unmatched. CDR3 size: 16 residues. Germline CDR1 and CDR2: SEHNR and FQNEAQ (reference sequence). Variable domain in full (rest from reference TRBV7-9 and TRBJ2-3): DTGVSQNPRHKITKRGQNVTFRCDPISEHNRLYWYRQTLGQGPEFLTYFQNEAQLEKSRLLSDRFSAERPKGSFSTLEIQRTEQGDSAMYLCASSGDRALRTDTQYFGPGTRLTVL.

CDR3 loop: CASSQAGTSGAKYYNEQFF. CDR3 in DNA: TGTGCCAGCAGCCAAGCCGGGACTAGCGGGGCGAAATACTACAATGAGCAGTTCTTC. V is TRBV4-2 and J is TRBJ2-1, with 13 bases aligning to TRBD2. The V segment lost 1 base and the J segment 3 bases; nucleotides outside the gene matches: 9. CDR1 is LGHNA, CDR2 YNFKEQ, per germline. The CDR3 sequence is 19 residues long.

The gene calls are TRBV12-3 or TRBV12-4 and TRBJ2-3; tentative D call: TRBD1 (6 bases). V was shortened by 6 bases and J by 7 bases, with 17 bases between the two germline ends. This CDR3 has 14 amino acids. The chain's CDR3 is CASSYRQAAHTQYF. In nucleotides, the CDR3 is TGTGCCAGCAGCTATAGACAGGCCGCCCATACGCAGTATTTT.

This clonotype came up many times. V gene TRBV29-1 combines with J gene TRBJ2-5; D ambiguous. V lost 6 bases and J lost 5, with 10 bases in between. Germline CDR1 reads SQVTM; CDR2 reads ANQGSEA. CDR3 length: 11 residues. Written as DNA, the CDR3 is TGCAGCGTCCCTTTCGGGGAGACCCAGTACTTC. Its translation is CSVPFGETQYF.